The TCR beta chain under discussion was sequenced for a study of somatic mutations in cytotoxic T cells in rheumatoid arthritis. Overall study context: Flow cytometry sorted some V beta antibody-stained T-cell populations to nearly 100% purity, V beta1+ cells among them being sequenced for TCRB. The study's findings and limits: Just what the expanded CD8+ clones targeted, in terms of antigens, remained unknown. Within the rheumatoid arthritis patients, CD8+ clonality went up as age increased (Spearman r ~ 0.47). The same was not true of the healthy controls.

Produced via immunoSEQ multiplex PCR; TCRdb's table is partial and in-frame only. Of over 10,000 clones in the sample, roughly 70% were seen once. Positive magnetic bead selection was used to isolate CD4+ and CD8+ cells; purity was checked by flow cytometry. As concerns this clone: No antigen is known for it.

V trimming: 7 bases; J trimming: 3 bases; junction bases outside the gene matches: 10. This CDR3 region has 14 residues. The V gene's germline CDR1 is SGHNT and CDR2 YYREEE (reference sequence). Material for sequencing was CD8+ T cells sorted from blood. This chain connects TRBV5-4 to TRBJ2-7; 7 bases fit TRBD2. The receptor comes from a man aged 65-85 years in good health. This CDR3 reads CASGSSGAYYEQYF. The DNA for the CDR3 is TGTGCCAGCGGATCTAGCGGAGCCTACTACGAGCAGTACTTC.